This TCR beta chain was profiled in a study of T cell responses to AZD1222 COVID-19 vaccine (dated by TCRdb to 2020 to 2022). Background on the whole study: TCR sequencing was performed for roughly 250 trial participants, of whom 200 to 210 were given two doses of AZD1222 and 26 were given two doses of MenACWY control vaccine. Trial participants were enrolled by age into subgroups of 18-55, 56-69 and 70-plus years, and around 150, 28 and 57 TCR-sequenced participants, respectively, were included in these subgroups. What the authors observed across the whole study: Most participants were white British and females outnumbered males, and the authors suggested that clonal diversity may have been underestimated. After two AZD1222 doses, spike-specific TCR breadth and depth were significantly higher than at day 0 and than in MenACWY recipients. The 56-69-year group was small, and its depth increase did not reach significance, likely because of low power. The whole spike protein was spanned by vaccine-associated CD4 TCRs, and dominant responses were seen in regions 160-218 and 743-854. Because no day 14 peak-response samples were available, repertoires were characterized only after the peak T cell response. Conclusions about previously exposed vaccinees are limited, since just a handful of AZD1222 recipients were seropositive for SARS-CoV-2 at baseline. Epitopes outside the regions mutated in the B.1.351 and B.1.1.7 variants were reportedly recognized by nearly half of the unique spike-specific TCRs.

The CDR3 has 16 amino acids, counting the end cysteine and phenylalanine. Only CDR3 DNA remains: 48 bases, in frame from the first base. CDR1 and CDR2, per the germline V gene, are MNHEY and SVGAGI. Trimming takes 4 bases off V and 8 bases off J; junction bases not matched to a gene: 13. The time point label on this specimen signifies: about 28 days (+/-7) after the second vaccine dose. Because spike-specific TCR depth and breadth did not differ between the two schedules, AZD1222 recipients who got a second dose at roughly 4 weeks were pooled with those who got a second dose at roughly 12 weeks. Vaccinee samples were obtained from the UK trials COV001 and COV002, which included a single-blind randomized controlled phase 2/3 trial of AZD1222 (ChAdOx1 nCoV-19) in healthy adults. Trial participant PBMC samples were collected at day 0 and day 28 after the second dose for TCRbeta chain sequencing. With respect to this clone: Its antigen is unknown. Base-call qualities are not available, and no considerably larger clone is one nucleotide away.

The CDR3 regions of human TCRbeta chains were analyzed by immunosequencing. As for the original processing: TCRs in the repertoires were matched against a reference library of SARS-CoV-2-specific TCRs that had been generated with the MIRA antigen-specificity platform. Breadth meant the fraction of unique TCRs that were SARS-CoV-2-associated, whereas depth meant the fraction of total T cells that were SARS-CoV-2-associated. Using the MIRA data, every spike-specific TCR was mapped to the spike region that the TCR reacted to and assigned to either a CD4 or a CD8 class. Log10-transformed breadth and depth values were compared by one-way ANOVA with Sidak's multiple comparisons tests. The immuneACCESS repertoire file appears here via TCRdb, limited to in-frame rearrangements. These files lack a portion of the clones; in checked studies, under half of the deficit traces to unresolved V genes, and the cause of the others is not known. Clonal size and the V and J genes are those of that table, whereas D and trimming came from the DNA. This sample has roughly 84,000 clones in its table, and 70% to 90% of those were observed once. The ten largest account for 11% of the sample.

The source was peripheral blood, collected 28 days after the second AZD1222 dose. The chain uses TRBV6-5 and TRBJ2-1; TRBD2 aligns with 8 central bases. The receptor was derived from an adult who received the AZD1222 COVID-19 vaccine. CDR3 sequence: CASSSPRGVPWYEQFF. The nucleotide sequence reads TGTGCCAGCAGTTCCCCGCGGGGGGTGCCTTGGTATGAGCAGTTCTTC.